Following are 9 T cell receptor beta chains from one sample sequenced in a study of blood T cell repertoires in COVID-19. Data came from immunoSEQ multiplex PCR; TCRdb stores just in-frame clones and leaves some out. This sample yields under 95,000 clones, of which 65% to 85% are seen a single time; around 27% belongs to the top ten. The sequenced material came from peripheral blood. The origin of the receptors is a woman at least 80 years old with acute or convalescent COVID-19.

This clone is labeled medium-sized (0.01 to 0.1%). The CDR3: CASSYRDNSYEQYF. The CDR3 DNA reads as TGTGCCAGCAGCTATCGGGACAACTCCTACGAGCAGTACTTC. This rearrangement joins TRBV5-8 to TRBJ2-7, with D tentatively TRBD1 (6 bases). Per the germline V gene, CDR1 is SGHTS and CDR2 is YDEGEE. The CDR3 has 14 residues. Trimming removed 3 bases at V and 0 bases at J, with 10 bases between.

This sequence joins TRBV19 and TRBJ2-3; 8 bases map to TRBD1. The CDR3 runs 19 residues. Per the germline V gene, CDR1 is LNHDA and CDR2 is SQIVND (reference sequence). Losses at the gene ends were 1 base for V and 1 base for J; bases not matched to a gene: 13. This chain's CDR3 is CASSIVTGTGFWGTDTQYF. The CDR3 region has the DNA TGTGCCAGTAGTATAGTCACCGGGACAGGATTTTGGGGCACAGATACGCAGTATTTT.

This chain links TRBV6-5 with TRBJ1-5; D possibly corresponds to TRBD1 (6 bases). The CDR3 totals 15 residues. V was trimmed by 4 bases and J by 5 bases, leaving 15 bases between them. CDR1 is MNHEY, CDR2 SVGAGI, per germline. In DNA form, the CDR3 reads TGTGCCAGCAGTTTCTTACAGGGTCGGGATCAGCCCCAGCATTTT. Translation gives CASSFLQGRDQPQHF.

This chain's CDR3 is CASSTLQGMGSDTQYF. Here the CDR3 DNA reads TGTGCCAGTAGTACCCTACAGGGAATGGGCTCAGATACGCAGTATTTT. V is TRBV19 and J is TRBJ2-3; weak D call: TRBD1 (6 bases). Germline V gives CDR1 LNHDA, CDR2 SQIVND (reference sequence). The CDR3 is made up of 16 amino acids. V lost 4 bases and J 4 bases, leaving 18 bases between the germline ends.

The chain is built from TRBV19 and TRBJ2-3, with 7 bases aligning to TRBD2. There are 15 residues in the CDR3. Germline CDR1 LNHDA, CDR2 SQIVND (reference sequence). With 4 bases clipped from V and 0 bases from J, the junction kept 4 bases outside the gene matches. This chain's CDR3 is CASSTRRGSTDTQYF. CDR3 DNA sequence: TGTGCCAGTAGTACCCGGCGGGGGAGCACAGATACGCAGTATTTT.

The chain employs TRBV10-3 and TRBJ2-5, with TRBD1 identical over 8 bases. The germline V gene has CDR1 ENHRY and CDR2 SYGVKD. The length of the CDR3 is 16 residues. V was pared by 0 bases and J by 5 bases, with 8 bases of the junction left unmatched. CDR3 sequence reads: CAISESADREGETQYF. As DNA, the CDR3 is TGTGCCATCAGTGAGTCGGCGGACAGGGAAGGGGAGACCCAGTACTTC.

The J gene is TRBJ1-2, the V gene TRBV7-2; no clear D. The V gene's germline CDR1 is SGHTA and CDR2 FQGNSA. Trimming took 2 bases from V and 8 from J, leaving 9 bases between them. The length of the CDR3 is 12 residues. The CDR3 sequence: CASSLNGRGYTF. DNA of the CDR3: TGTGCCAGCAGCTTAAATGGCAGGGGCTACACCTTC.

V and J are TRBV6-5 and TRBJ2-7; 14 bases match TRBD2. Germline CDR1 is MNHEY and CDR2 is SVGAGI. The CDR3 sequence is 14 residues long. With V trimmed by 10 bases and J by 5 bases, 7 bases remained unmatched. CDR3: CAIGTSGSWNEQYF. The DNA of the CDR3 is TGTGCCATAGGGACTAGCGGGAGCTGGAACGAGCAGTACTTC.

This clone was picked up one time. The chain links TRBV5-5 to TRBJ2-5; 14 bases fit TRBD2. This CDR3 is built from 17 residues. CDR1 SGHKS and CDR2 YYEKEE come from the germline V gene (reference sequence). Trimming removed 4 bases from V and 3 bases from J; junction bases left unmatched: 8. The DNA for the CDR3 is TGTGCCAGCAGCCACGGACTAGCGGGAGGTGTCGAAGAGACCCAGTACTTC. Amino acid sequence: CASSHGLAGGVEETQYF.